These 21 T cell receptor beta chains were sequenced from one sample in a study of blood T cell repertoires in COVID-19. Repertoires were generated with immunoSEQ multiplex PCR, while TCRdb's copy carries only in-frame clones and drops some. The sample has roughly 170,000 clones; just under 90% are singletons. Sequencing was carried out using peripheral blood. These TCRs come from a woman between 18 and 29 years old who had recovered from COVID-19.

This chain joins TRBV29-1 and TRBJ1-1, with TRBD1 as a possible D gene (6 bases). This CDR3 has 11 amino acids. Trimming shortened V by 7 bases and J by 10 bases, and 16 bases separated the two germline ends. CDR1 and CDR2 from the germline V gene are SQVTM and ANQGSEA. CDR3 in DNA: TGCAGCGCTAGACAGGCCCGCTTAGCTTTCTTT. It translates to CSARQARLAFF.

The CDR3 protein is CASSAGQGARATDTQYF. CDR3 nucleotide sequence: TGTGCCAGCAGCGCCGGACAGGGGGCGCGAGCCACAGATACGCAGTATTTT. The J gene is TRBJ2-3, the V gene TRBV9, with 11 bases identical to TRBD1. There are 17 residues in the CDR3. The V segment lost 3 bases and the J segment 2 bases; nucleotides outside the gene matches: 8. Germline V gene sequence: CDR1 SGDLS, CDR2 YYNGEE.

The chain's CDR3 is CASSIDPDTGELFF. The CDR3 coding sequence is TGTGCCAGTAGTATAGATCCAGATACCGGGGAGCTGTTTTTT. J is TRBJ2-2 and V is TRBV19; the D is unclear. CDR3 size: 14 residues. Trimming took off 0 bases at V and 5 bases at J, with 7 bases between the two ends. The germline V gene encodes CDR1 LNHDA and CDR2 SQIVND (reference sequence).

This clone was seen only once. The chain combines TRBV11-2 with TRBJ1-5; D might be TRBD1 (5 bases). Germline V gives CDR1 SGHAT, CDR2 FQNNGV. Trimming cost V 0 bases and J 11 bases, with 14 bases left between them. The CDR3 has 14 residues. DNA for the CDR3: TGTGCCAGCAGCTTAGATGGGACTCTCCGGGCCCAGCATTTT. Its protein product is CASSLDGTLRAQHF.

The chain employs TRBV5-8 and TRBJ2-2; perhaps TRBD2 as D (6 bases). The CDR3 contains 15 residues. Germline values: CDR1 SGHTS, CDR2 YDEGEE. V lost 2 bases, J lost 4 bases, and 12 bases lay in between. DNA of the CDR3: TGTGCCAGCAGCTTACTAGCTCGAAGCACCGGGGAGCTGTTTTTT. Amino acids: CASSLLARSTGELFF.

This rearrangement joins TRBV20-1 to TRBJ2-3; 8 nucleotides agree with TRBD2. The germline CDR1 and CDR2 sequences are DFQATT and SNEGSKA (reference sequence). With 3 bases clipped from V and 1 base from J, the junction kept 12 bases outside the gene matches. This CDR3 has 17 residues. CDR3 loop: CSASGTGGGRGTDTQYF. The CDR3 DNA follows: TGCAGTGCTAGTGGGACGGGAGGGGGTAGGGGCACAGATACGCAGTATTTT.

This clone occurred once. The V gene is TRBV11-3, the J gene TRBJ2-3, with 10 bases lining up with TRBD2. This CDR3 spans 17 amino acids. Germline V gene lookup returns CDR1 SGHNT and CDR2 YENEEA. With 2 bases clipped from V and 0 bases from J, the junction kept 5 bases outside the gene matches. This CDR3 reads CASSLNLAGVSTDTQYF. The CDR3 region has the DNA TGTGCCAGCAGCTTAAACCTAGCGGGGGTTAGCACAGATACGCAGTATTTT.

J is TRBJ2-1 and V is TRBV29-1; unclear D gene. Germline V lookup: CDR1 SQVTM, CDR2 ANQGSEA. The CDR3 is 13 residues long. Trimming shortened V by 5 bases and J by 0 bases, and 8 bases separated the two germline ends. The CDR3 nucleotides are TGCAGCGTTTGGCAGGTCTCCTACAATGAGCAGTTCTTC. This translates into CSVWQVSYNEQFF.

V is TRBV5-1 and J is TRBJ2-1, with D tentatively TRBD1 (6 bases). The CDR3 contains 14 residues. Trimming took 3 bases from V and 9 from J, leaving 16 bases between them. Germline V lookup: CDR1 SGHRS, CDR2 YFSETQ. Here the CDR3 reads CASSSEQGQGEQFF. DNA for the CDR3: TGCGCCAGCAGCTCTGAACAGGGTCAAGGTGAGCAGTTCTTC.

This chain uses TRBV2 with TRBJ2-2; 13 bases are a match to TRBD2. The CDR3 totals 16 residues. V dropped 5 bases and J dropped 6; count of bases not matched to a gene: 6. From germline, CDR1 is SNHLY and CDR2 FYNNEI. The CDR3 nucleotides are TGTGCCAGCAGTCCGACTAGCGGGAGGCCGCCCGGGGAGCTGTTTTTT. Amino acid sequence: CASSPTSGRPPGELFF.

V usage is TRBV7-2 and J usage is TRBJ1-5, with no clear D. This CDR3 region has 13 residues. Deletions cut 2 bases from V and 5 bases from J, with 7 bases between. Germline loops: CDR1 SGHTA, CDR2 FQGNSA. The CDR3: CASSLRGDQPQHF. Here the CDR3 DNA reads TGTGCCAGCAGCTTACGGGGAGATCAGCCCCAGCATTTT.

DNA of the CDR3: TGCGCCAGCAGCCAACCCCGCAGGGGCCCTTACAATCAGCCCCAGCATTTT. Its translation: CASSQPRRGPYNQPQHF. The chain uses TRBV4-1 and TRBJ1-5; D might be TRBD1 (6 bases). Trimming took off 2 bases at V and 3 bases at J, with 17 bases between the two ends. CDR3 length: 17 residues. CDR1 is MGHRA and CDR2 is YSYEKL in the germline V gene.

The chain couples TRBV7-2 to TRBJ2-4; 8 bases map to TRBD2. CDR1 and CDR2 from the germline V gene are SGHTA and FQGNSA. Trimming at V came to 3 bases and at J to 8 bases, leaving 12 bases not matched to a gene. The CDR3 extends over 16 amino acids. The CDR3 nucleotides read TGTGCCAGCAGCTTTTACGGGGCGGGGGGCGGGGACATTCAGTACTTC. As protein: CASSFYGAGGGDIQYF.

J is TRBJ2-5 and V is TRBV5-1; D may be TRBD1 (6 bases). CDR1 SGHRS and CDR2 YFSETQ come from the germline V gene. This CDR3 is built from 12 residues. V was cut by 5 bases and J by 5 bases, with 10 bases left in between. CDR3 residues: CASSYQGETQYF. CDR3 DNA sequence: TGCGCCAGCAGTTACCAGGGGGAGACCCAGTACTTC. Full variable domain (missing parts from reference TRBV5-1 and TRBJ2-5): KAGVTQTPRYLIKTRGQQVTLSCSPISGHRSVSWYQQTPGQGLQFLFEYFSETQRNKGNFPGRFSGRQFSNSRSEMNVSTLELGDSALYLCASSYQGETQYFGPGTRLLVL.

CDR3 sequence reads: CASSPGGFGELFF. The DNA for the CDR3 is TGTGCCAGCAGCCCAGGAGGGTTCGGGGAGCTGTTTTTT. The chain employs TRBV9 and TRBJ2-2; a weak D match, TRBD2 (6 bases). Per germline, CDR1 SGDLS and CDR2 YYNGEE. The CDR3 totals 13 residues. V lost 4 bases and J 7 bases, leaving 11 bases between the germline ends.

CDR3 nucleotide sequence: TGTGCCAGCTCACCCCGGACAGGGGCGGCTGAAAAACTGTTTTTT. Amino acid sequence: CASSPRTGAAEKLFF. The rearrangement joins TRBV18 to TRBJ1-4, with 9 nucleotides matching TRBD1. The CDR3 is 15 amino acids. CDR1 is KGHSH and CDR2 is LQKENI in the germline V gene. V lost 3 bases and J lost 7; bases outside the gene matches: 6.

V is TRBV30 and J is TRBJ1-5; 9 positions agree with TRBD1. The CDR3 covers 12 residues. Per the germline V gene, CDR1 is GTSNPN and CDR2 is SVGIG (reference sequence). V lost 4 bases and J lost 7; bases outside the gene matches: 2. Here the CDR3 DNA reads TGTGCCTGGAACGACAGGGGGCAGCCCCAGCATTTT. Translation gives CAWNDRGQPQHF.

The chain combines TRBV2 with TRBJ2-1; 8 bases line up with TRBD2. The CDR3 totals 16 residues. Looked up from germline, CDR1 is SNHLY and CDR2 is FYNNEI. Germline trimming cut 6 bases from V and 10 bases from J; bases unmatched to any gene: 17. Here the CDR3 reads CASRVPSLAAAEEQFF. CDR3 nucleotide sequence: TGTGCCAGCAGGGTCCCATCACTAGCGGCCGCAGAGGAGCAGTTCTTC.

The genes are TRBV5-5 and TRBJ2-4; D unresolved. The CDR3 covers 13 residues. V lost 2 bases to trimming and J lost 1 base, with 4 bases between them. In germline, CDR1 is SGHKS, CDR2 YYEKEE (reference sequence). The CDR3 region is CASSLAAKNIQYF. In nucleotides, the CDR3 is TGTGCCAGCAGCTTAGCGGCCAAAAACATTCAGTACTTC.

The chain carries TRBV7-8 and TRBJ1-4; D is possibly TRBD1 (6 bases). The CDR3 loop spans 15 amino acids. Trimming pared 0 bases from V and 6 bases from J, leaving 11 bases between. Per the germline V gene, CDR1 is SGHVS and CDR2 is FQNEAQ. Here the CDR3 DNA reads TGTGCCAGCAGCTTAGCGCTGGGGGCGGATGAAAAACTGTTTTTT. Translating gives CASSLALGADEKLFF.

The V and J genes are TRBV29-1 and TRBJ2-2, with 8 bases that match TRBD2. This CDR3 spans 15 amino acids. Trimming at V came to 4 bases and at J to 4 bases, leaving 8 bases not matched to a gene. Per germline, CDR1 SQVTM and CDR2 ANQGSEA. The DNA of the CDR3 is TGCAGCGTTGGCTCCGGGAGGGGGTCCACCGGGGAGCTGTTTTTT. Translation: CSVGSGRGSTGELFF.